This T cell receptor beta chain was recorded in a study of blood T cell repertoires in COVID-19. Study context: Both acute and convalescent COVID-19 samples were obtained from the United States, Italy and Spain. From T cells, B-cell-depleted T cells, or PBMCs came the material, which was cDNA or gDNA.

In the source study's methods: Quantification of nucleated cells was approximated via reference gene primer amplification. Profiled with immunoSEQ multiplex PCR; TCRdb holds only in-frame clones, not every one. The DNA was the basis for D and trimming; V, J and clone size are from that table. The sample holds 360,000 or so clones, roughly nine tenths seen once. The CDR3 extends over 16 amino acids. Trimming cost V 4 bases and J 3 bases; bases outside gene matches: 9. Looked up from germline, CDR1 is MNHEY and CDR2 is SVGEGT. Input material: PBMCs or T cells enriched from blood (not recorded which). The chain uses TRBV6-2 or TRBV6-3 and TRBJ2-7, with 10 bases aligning to TRBD2. This receptor was obtained from a woman younger than 45 who had recovered from COVID-19. The CDR3 here is CASSSALAGDIYEQYF. The CDR3 coding sequence is TGTGCCAGCAGTTCGGCCCTAGCGGGGGATATCTACGAGCAGTACTTC.